This T cell receptor (beta chain) was recovered during a study of blood T cell repertoires in COVID-19. Across the study: Researchers got acute and convalescent COVID-19 samples from the United States, Italy and Spain. From T cells, B-cell-depleted T cells, or PBMCs came the material, which was cDNA or gDNA.

Original processing methods: Estimates of nucleated cell counts were drawn from the amplification of reference gene primers. Profiled with immunoSEQ multiplex PCR; TCRdb holds only in-frame clones, not every one. Clone size and the V and J calls come from that table; the DNA yielded D and trimming. The sample shows some 250,000 clones, 70% to 90% of them seen only once. The CDR3 runs 17 residues. Trimming took off 3 bases at V and 2 bases at J, with 17 bases between the two ends. The sequenced sample was peripheral blood. The chain recombines TRBV23-1 with TRBJ1-3; TRBD1 might be the D (5 bases). TRBV23-1 is an open reading frame whose function is uncertain. The TCR comes from a woman aged 30 to 39 who had recovered from COVID-19. CDR3 residues: CASSHPPQCRAGNTIYF. In DNA form, the CDR3 reads TGCGCCAGCAGTCACCCCCCCCAGTGCAGGGCTGGAAACACCATATATTTT.